This TCR beta chain originates from a study of T cell responses to AZD1222 COVID-19 vaccine. Regarding the study as a whole: Among the donors, most were white British and more were female, and clonal diversity was possibly underestimated.

On this clone itself: Its antigen is still unknown.

V lost 4 bases to trimming and J lost 8 bases, with 19 bases between them. CDR1 SGDLS and CDR2 YYNGEE come from the germline V gene. The CDR3 is made up of 15 amino acids. Assay: immunoSEQ multiplex PCR; the TCRdb copy retains only in-frame clones and omits some. The repertoire has over 150,000 clones, about 88% of them found once; the top ten carry roughly 2.9%. This receptor was identified in an adult in good health. The genes are TRBV9 and TRBJ1-3; a weak D match, TRBD1 (6 bases). Source: peripheral blood, taken on day 0 of AZD1222 vaccination. The CDR3 spells CASSTGQLRVDTIYF. The CDR3 DNA reads TGTGCCAGCAGCACCGGACAGCTAAGGGTGGACACCATATATTTT.